A selection of T cell receptor beta chains follows, all from one sample in a study of vaccination and CD4 T cells after COVID-19. These TCRs are of unknown antigen specificity. Via MiXCR, TCRdb re-called the PCR reads, giving one row per CDR3 protein. The sample contains roughly 20,000 distinct CDR3 sequences, approximately 33% of which appear only once. The specimen comprised CD4+ T cells from blood, cultured in vitro, sampled about 7 months after SARS-CoV-2 vaccination. The source is a human donor who had recovered from COVID-19. Both conserved end residues are part of each CDR3. A D gene is named only where the DNA matches it firmly. Clone size is given for some rows only: seen once, a few or many times, or a class if the clone is expanded.

clone size	J gene	D gene	V gene	CDR3 DNA	CDR3 protein
few	TRBJ2-7	-	TRBV5-4	TGTGCCAGCAGCTTGGCCTTGTACCGCCCCGAGAGGTGGGCCGAGCAGTACTTC	CASSLALYRPERWAEQYF
-	TRBJ2-1	TRBD2	TRBV7-2	TGTGCCAGCAGCTTAAGGGCAGCGGGAGTGTGGAATGAGCAGTTCTTC	CASSLRAAGVWNEQFF
-	TRBJ1-1	-	TRBV19	TGTGCCAGTAGTATGAAGGGTTACGGAACTGAAGCTTTCTTT	CASSMKGYGTEAFF
few	TRBJ1-1	-	TRBV29-1	TGCAGCGCCGAAAGAGGGGGGAACACTGAAGCTTTCTTT	CSAERGGNTEAFF
few	TRBJ2-3	TRBD2	TRBV7-2	TGTGCCAGCAGCTTAGCGCCCCCGGTCTCGGGACTAGCGGGAGGGATAGATACGCAGTATTTT	CASSLAPPVSGLAGGIDTQYF
-	TRBJ2-7	TRBD2	TRBV20-1	TGCAGTGCTAGAGATACAGCGGGAGTGTATGAGCAGTACTTC	CSARDTAGVYEQYF
-	TRBJ2-1	-	TRBV24-1	TGTGCCACCAGTGATAGGACTGGAAAGCAGTTCTTC	CATSDRTGKQFF
-	TRBJ2-7	-	TRBV6-2/TRBV6-3	TGTGCCAGCAGTCAAACGAGGGACGAGCAGTACTTC	CASSQTRDEQYF
few	TRBJ1-5	-	TRBV28	TGTGCCAGCAGTTTCCGACCAAGGCAGTTGAATCAGCCCCAGCATTTT	CASSFRPRQLNQPQHF
few	TRBJ2-5	-	TRBV19	TGTGCCAGTAGTATCGGGAGATCGGAGACCCAGTACTTC	CASSIGRSETQYF
few	TRBJ2-5	TRBD1	TRBV20-1	TGCAGTGCTAGAGACCACACAGGGGAGTCCGAGACCCAGTACTTC	CSARDHTGESETQYF
few	TRBJ2-2	-	TRBV20-1	TGCAGTGCTCGATGGGGTAGCAGCGGGGAGCTGTTTTTT	CSARWGSSGELFF
few	TRBJ1-1	-	TRBV20-1	TGCAGTGCTAGCGGGGGGACCAACACTGAAGCTTTCTTT	CSASGGTNTEAFF
-	TRBJ1-6	-	TRBV6-5	TGTGCCAGCAGTTTGTCAATGAACTATAATTCACCCCTCCACTTT	CASSLSMNYNSPLHF
few	TRBJ2-2	TRBD1	TRBV7-9	TGTGCCAGCAGCTCCTCAGGGGGCACCGGGGAGCTGTTTTTT	CASSSSGGTGELFF
-	TRBJ2-1	TRBD1	TRBV20-1	TGCAGTGCTCTAGGGACAGGTTACAATGAGCAGTTCTTC	CSALGTGYNEQFF
-	TRBJ2-2	-	TRBV5-4	TGTGCCAGCAGCTTTTCAGGGAACACCGGGGAGCTGTTTTTT	CASSFSGNTGELFF
-	TRBJ1-4	-	TRBV20-1	TGCAGTGCTAGTGGACATCCAAAACTGTTTTTT	CSASGHPKLFF
-	TRBJ2-5	TRBD1	TRBV10-1	TGCGCCAGCAGCCCGGGACAGGGACTTCAAGAGACCCAGTACTTC	CASSPGQGLQETQYF
-	TRBJ1-1	-	TRBV20-1	TGCAGTGCAGGATACCGGGCCTCAAGGACTGAAGCTTTCTTT	CSAGYRASRTEAFF
-	TRBJ1-2	-	TRBV27	TGTGCCAGCAGTTTAACAGGCCCGAACTATGGCTACGCCTTC	CASSLTGPNYGYAF
-	TRBJ2-2	TRBD2	TRBV27	TGTGCCAGCGGGCCGGCGGGAGTGTTCACCGGGGAGCTGTTTTTT	CASGPAGVFTGELFF
-	TRBJ2-7	TRBD2	TRBV20-1	TGCAGTGCCCTATCTCGCAGACTAGCCTCCGAGCAGTACTTC	CSALSRRLASEQYF
few	TRBJ2-7	-	TRBV2	TGTGCCAGCAGGTTCGAAGCTAGGGTCTACGAGCAGTACTTC	CASRFEARVYEQYF
-	TRBJ2-7	-	TRBV5-5	TGTGCCAGCAGCAAGCCGGGCTACGAGCAGTACTTC	CASSKPGYEQYF
few	TRBJ2-3	TRBD2	TRBV20-1	TGCAGGGTGGGGCTAGCGGCGGGCCCAGATACGCAGTATTTT	CRVGLAAGPDTQYF
-	TRBJ2-3	TRBD2	TRBV6-4	TGTGCCAGCAGTGCGGGAGGGGAAACAGATGCGCAGTATTTT	CASSAGGETDAQYF
-	TRBJ2-7	-	TRBV10-3	TGTGCCATCAGCCAGACCTCCGGGACCCCGGAGGGGGAGCAGTACTTC	CAISQTSGTPEGEQYF
-	TRBJ2-7	-	TRBV6-1	TGTGCCAGCACACCCCGCGGACCTCACTACGAGCAGTACTTC	CASTPRGPHYEQYF
-	TRBJ2-1	-	TRBV21-1	TGTGCCAGCCCTGCGTTGGGGGACAATGAGCAGTTCTTC	CASPALGDNEQFF
-	TRBJ2-2	-	TRBV6-1	TGTGCCAGCATCGAACAGGGACACATGGGCACCGGGGAGCTGTTTTTT	CASIEQGHMGTGELFF
few	TRBJ2-2	-	TRBV7-9	TGTGCCAGCAGTTCTACTCCGGCGCGCCCCGGTAGCACCGGGGAGCTGTTTTTT	CASSSTPARPGSTGELFF
few	TRBJ2-7	-	TRBV10-1	TGCGCCAGCAGTGAGGGGACGTCCTACGAGCAGTACTTC	CASSEGTSYEQYF
-	TRBJ2-1	-	TRBV20-1	TGCAGTGCTAGCACCACCGGTAGAGGCGAGCAGTTCTTC	CSASTTGRGEQFF
few	TRBJ2-3	-	TRBV24-1	TGTGCCACCAGTGATCCGGCGAGCACAGATACGCAGTATTTT	CATSDPASTDTQYF
-	TRBJ1-2	-	TRBV7-9	TGTGCCAGCAGCTTACCGGGGGGATGGGGCTACACCTTC	CASSLPGGWGYTF
-	TRBJ1-1	-	TRBV29-1	TGCAGCGTATGGGATCGGGGCGTTGGCACTGAAGCTTTCTTT	CSVWDRGVGTEAFF
-	TRBJ2-3	-	TRBV24-1	TGTGCCACCAGTGGTCCCCGGACAGGGCGCGGGGGGGGACCGCCAGATACGCAGTATTTT	CATSGPRTGRGGGPPDTQYF
few	TRBJ1-2	TRBD1	TRBV20-1	TGCAGTGCTAGGCCGGGACAGGGGTTTGGCTACACCTTC	CSARPGQGFGYTF
few	TRBJ2-5	-	TRBV5-1	TGCGCCAGCAGCAGCCTACAGAGCTTAGAGACCCAGTACTTC	CASSSLQSLETQYF
-	TRBJ1-1	TRBD1	TRBV24-1	TGTGCCACCCCCGAATCCGGGACAGCGAACACTGAAGCTTTCTTT	CATPESGTANTEAFF
few	TRBJ2-5	-	TRBV7-9	TGTGCCAGCAGCTTAAGCCCGTCGGAGACCCAGTACTTC	CASSLSPSETQYF
few	TRBJ2-5	-	TRBV15	TGTGCCACCAGCAGAGTTTCGGGCAGGGTGCAAGAGACCCAGTACTTC	CATSRVSGRVQETQYF
few	TRBJ2-3	TRBD2	TRBV20-1	TGCAGTGCGCCCCCGGGAGGGACAGATACGCAGTATTTT	CSAPPGGTDTQYF
few	TRBJ2-7	-	TRBV6-4	TGTGCCAGCAGTATGTTGCAGGGGGGCGAGCAGTACTTC	CASSMLQGGEQYF
-	TRBJ2-2	-	TRBV11-2	TGTGCCAGCAGCCGTAACAGGGTGGCCGGGGGGCTGTTTTTT	CASSRNRVAGGLFF
-	TRBJ2-1	TRBD2	TRBV6-1	TGTGCCAGCAGGCCCGGGACTAGCGGGCTTAATGAGCAGTTCTTC	CASRPGTSGLNEQFF
few	TRBJ2-3	TRBD1	TRBV20-1	TGCAGTGCCGCAGGGGGCGGCACAGATACGCAGTATTTT	CSAAGGGTDTQYF
-	TRBJ2-1	TRBD2	TRBV7-3	TGTGCCAGCAGCTTAAGGGAGGGCCTCCACAATGAGCAGTTCTTC	CASSLREGLHNEQFF
few	TRBJ2-3	-	TRBV20-1	TGCAGTGCTAAGACCCGTCAGACCAGCACAGATACGCAGTATTTT	CSAKTRQTSTDTQYF
-	TRBJ1-5	-	TRBV1	TGCACCAGCAGCCACTGGACAGGGAGACATCAGCCCCAGCATTTT	CTSSHWTGRHQPQHF
few	TRBJ2-7	-	TRBV6-1	TGTGCCAGCAGTAGGAAGGAATCCAACGAGCAGTACTTC	CASSRKESNEQYF
-	TRBJ1-2	-	TRBV2	TGTGCCAGCAGAGTACAGACAGGCTATGGCTACACCTTC	CASRVQTGYGYTF
-	TRBJ1-2	-	TRBV11-1	TGTGCCAGCAGTATCACAGCTAACTATGGCTACACCTTC	CASSITANYGYTF
few	TRBJ1-5	-	TRBV6-5	TGTGCCAGCAGTTACTCGAAGGGTAATCAGCCCCAGCATTTT	CASSYSKGNQPQHF
once	TRBJ2-1	TRBD1	TRBV27	TGTGCCAGCAGTTTCCGGACAGGGATTCGGTTACTACCCAATGAGCAGTTCTTC	CASSFRTGIRLLPNEQFF